This T cell receptor beta chain was profiled in a study of CD8+CD57+ T cells in acquired aplastic anemia (dated by TCRdb to 2016 to 2019). Broadly, across the study: A mean of 3.2 ug of DNA, ranging from about 0.19 to 30 ug, was extracted from sorted CD4+ and CD8+ cells. CD8+CD57+ expansion was defined as a frequency above the mean frequency observed in healthy subjects. Study-wide findings and limitations: Between patients and healthy controls, no significant difference in CD8+ Simpson's diversity was found (P=0.060). Over 25 CD8+ CDR3 sequences were found in both patients and controls but appeared to be highly expressed in patients and within the immunodominant clones of the patients.

The CDR3 goes from the cysteine to the phenylalanine over 18 residues. The sequence is cut down to CDR3 DNA, 54 bases in frame from base 1. The germline V end is reduced by 1 base and the J end by 0 bases; junction bases left unmatched: 10. The germline V gene sets CDR1 to ENHRY and CDR2 to SYGVKD. As concerns this clonotype: Its target antigen remains unknown. There are no base qualities to consult, and no much larger clone falls within one base.

Genomic DNA served as template for TCR beta VDJ combination and CDR3 sequence profiling. An Illumina HiSeq 2000 was used for TCR repertoire sequencing. As for the original processing: TRBV/TRBJ rearrangement plots, CDR3 size and DJ length profiles, and Simpson's diversity index were used to assess repertoires. Whichever DNA sequence was most abundant in the deep sequencing data was defined as the immunodominant clone. CDR3 amino acid sequences were checked for sharing across subjects and were also compared against the VDJdb database and published repertoires. TCRdb handled the public reads itself, with Q25 trimming in fastp and clone calling in MiXCR, and kept productive beta chains. Every CDR3 protein is listed once, alongside the most common genes and DNA of its rows. The V and J calls and clone size come from TCRdb's table, not from the authors' own analysis. The sample table contains 150,000 to 200,000 distinct CDR3 sequences; only one count was recorded for around half of them. Together, the top ten hold 2.5% to 3.5% of the sample.

Patients chosen for sequencing had shown expansion of CD8+CD57+ cells by flow cytometry. Every patient had a diagnosis of severe acquired aplastic anemia based on International Study of Aplastic Anemia and Agranulocytosis and Camitta criteria. Patients had received no therapy at the time of blood sampling. TCR repertoires of sorted CD4+ and CD8+ blood T cells from severe aplastic anemia patients and healthy subjects were deep-sequenced in the study. Patients were enrolled in the USA under clinicaltrials.gov protocols 00001620, 01623167, 00001397, 00071045, 00081523 and 00961064. Ficoll-Paque density gradient centrifugation was used to isolate peripheral blood mononuclear cells. Before DNA extraction, CD4+ and CD8+ T cells were sorted with FACS or magnetic beads.

Rearrangement joined TRBV10-3 to TRBJ1-1; 8 of the junction bases match TRBD1. Sequencing was performed on sorted CD4+, CD8+, or CD8+CD57+ T cells (not recorded which) from PBMCs. The clonotype comes from a human donor with aplastic anemia. The nucleotide sequence is TGTGCCATCAGTGAGTTTGGACAGGGACCATCCATGAACACTGAAGCTTTCTTT. This translates into CAISEFGQGPSMNTEAFF.